This T cell receptor (beta chain) was obtained from a study of T cell responses to AZD1222 COVID-19 vaccine. Only in-frame clones appear in the TCRdb table, and some are missing; sequencing was by immunoSEQ multiplex PCR. The sample carries some 66,000 clones, roughly nine tenths recorded once. Trimming left V 7 bases short and J 2 bases short, with 8 bases between. CDR3 length equals 11 residues. Germline V CDR1 and CDR2: SQVTM, ANQGSEA. Notes on the study in general: No repertoire was sampled before or during the peak T cell response, only after it. Donors in the cohort were predominantly white British and more often female, and clonal diversity was possibly underestimated.

With regard to this clone: Antigen: not known.

This receptor was taken from an adult who received the AZD1222 COVID-19 vaccine. The chain joins TRBV29-1 to TRBJ1-2; D ambiguous. The sequencing here drew on peripheral blood, taken 28 days after the second AZD1222 dose. CDR3 loop: CSGGPNYGYTF. CDR3 DNA sequence: TGCAGCGGCGGGCCCAACTATGGCTACACCTTC.